The sequence of this T cell receptor beta chain was determined in a study of blood T cell repertoires in COVID-19. Study-level background: Samples taken during acute and convalescent COVID-19 were collected in the United States, Italy and Spain.

Study processing details: Nucleated cell counts were estimated from reference gene primer amplification. Sequenced by immunoSEQ multiplex PCR; TCRdb stores in-frame clones only, minus some. V and J calls and clone size are as listed in that table; D and trimming were resolved from the DNA. This table holds some 42,000 clones, 70% to 90% found once. The CDR3 has 13 residues. The V and J ends lost 5 bases and 2 bases respectively, with 10 bases between them. The germline V gene encodes CDR1 LGHDT and CDR2 YNNKEL (reference sequence). The clonotype originates from a human donor in a cohort sampled during active COVID-19. This sequence joins TRBV3-1 (or the pseudogene TRBV3-2) and TRBJ2-7; no reliable D call. Specimen: peripheral blood. The DNA for the CDR3 is TGTGCCAGCAGCTCTGACTTAGCCTACGAGCAGTACTTC. Translated: CASSSDLAYEQYF.